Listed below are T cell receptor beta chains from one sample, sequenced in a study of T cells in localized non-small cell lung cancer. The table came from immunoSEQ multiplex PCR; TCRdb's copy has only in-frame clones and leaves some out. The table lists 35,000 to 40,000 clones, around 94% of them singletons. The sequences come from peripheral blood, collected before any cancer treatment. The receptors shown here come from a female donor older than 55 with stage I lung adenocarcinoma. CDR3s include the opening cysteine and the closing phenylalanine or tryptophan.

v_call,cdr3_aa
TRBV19,CASSIIFGTGYNEQFF
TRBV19,CASSIQGEKLFF
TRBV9,CASSVGGGAGGPSYEQYF
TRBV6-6,CASSYTGLSYEQYF
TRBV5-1,CASSPRGGMTEAFF
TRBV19,CASTSERHRDTQYF
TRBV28,CASSLIGYGYTF
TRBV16,CASSDRSSYNSPLHF
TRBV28,CASRERGRENSPLHF
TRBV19,CASSISPNTEAFF
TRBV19,CASSISGQGDQPQHF
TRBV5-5,CASRSDRPYGYTF
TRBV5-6,CASSSVETQYF
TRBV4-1,CASSQDALDNSPLHF
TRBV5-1,CASSLVVSYEQYF
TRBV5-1,CASGPTGGTSDTQYF
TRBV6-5,CASGRRGGNQPQHF
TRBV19,CASSPTGIPSTDTQYF
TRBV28,CASSRPSRPEAFF
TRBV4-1,CASSQEGGDWATNEKLFF
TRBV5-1,CASSLGHLNTGELFF
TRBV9,CASSPLRLGGDEQFF
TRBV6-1,CAIADRAYIIQYF
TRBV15,CATSSHGTVDEKLFF
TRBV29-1,CSVGRMSLNTEAFF
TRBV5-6,CASSLITSQTNEQFF
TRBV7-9,CASSWDGYTF
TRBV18,CASSPEDRGNYGYTF
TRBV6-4,CAREAGTEAFF
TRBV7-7,CASSATGTETQYF
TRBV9,CATSPTSYNSPLHF
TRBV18,CASSVGISGNTIYF
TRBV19,CASSISVGGSSYNSPLHF
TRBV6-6,CASRSDPTSGGAQFF
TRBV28,CASPSGGLLGPRTEAFF
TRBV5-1,CASSLEGGQKTYEQYF
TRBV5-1,CASSPGTHRYEQYF
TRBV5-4,CASSLTAGGAWDTQYF
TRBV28,CASSLSGGGSTDTQYF
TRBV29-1,CSVGAGGNEQFF
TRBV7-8,CASSLGAGRAFF
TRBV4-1,CASSQERGTSGNEQFF
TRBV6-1,CASSEYVWSNYGYTF